This T cell receptor (beta chain) was sequenced in a study of memory CD4+ T cells and cytomegalovirus serostatus. As for the study in general: This sample comes from healthy Belgian adults, about 10 CMV seropositive, approximately 25 seronegative. Study-wide results and caveats: Suggested: most of the CMV-linked TCR signature lies in CD4+ memory cells.

The sort gate was single viable CD3+CD4+CD8-CD45RO+ cells for memory CD4+ T cells. Total CD4+ T cells were enriched by CD4 positive selection. On this clone itself: Antigen unknown.

Under the authors' procedure: Out-of-frame sequences were removed, leaving a few million distinct TCRbeta sequences. Measured with immunoSEQ multiplex PCR; TCRdb has only the in-frame clones, and not every one. V and J calls plus clone size are reproduced from that table; the DNA served to infer D and trimming. The data hold under 55,000 clones, with about three quarters observed a single time. Sequencing input: memory CD4+ T cells from blood. The source of this sequence is an adult in good health and CMV-seropositive.

CDR3 sequence (DNA): TGTGCCACACAAAGTAGCTACGGAAAACTGTTTTTT. Translated: CATQSSYGKLFF. The chain couples TRBV2 to TRBJ1-4; the D is unclear. Trimming shortened V by 10 bases and J by 10 bases, and 16 bases separated the two germline ends. The CDR3 is made up of 12 amino acids. In germline, CDR1 is SNHLY, CDR2 FYNNEI.